This entry is about one T cell receptor (beta chain). Its antigen remains unidentified. This entry is derived from a study of post-analysis software for immune sequencing data. Overall study context: Relapsing-remitting, secondary progressive and progressive-relapsing courses of multiple sclerosis were included. Study-wide results and limits: Strong same-batch co-clustering of samples appeared with F measure clustering. Among multiple sclerosis patients, normalized Chao1 diversity was significantly below that of controls. A handful of TRBV segments were more frequent in patients than controls; TRBV5-6, TRBV5-1 and TRBV20-1 belonged to this group.

Trimming took 6 bases from V and 1 from J, leaving 12 bases between them. The CDR3 consists of 14 residues. CDR1 is LNHDA, CDR2 SQIVND, per germline (reference sequence). cDNA libraries of TCR beta carried unique molecular identifiers. Researchers reported some 500,000 cDNA molecules coming from approximately 1 to 10 million T cells. TCRdb re-called the PCR reads through MiXCR, storing one row per CDR3 protein. The table includes over 300,000 distinct CDR3 sequences, roughly 30% detected once. The sequence was collected from a girl under 18 with multiple sclerosis. Sequencing used blood. The chain joins TRBV19 to TRBJ1-2; D is uncertain. CDR3 DNA: TGTGCCAGTAGCCCAGGAGAAGATAACTATGGCTACACCTTC. Protein: CASSPGEDNYGYTF.